Here is one T cell receptor (beta chain) with its context. Original analysis: Amplification from reference gene primers served as the basis for estimated nucleated cell counts. The repertoire was sequenced with immunoSEQ multiplex PCR; TCRdb's copy has only in-frame clones and lacks some. The D gene and trimming were derived from the DNA, and the V and J assignments and clone size from that table. The sample has about 210,000 clones, roughly four fifths seen once; the top ten hold about 12%. Germline CDR1 is MDHEN and CDR2 is SYDVKM. Trimming pared 2 bases from V and 4 bases from J, leaving 14 bases between. This CDR3 has 15 residues. The record originates from a study of blood T cell repertoires in COVID-19. Study-wide background: There were acute and convalescent COVID-19 samples, and they came from the United States, Italy and Spain. Nucleic acid was either cDNA or gDNA, and it came from T cells, B-cell-depleted T cells, or PBMCs.

The sequence was collected from a woman between 35 and 50 years old with acute or convalescent COVID-19. The V call is TRBV28, the J call TRBJ1-1; D is undetermined. The source material was peripheral blood. Written as DNA, the CDR3 is TGTGCCAGCAGTTTAATGGCAGGTTATGCCACTGAAGCTTTCTTT. Translated: CASSLMAGYATEAFF.